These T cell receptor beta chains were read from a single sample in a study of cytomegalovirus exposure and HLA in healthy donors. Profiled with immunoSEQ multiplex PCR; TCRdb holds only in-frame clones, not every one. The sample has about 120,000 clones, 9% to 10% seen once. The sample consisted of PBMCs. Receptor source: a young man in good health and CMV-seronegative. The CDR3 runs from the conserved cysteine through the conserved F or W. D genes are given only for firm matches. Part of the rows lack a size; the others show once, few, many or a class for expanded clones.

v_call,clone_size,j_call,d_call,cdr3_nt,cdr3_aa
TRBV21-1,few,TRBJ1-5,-,TGTGCCAGCAGCAAAGCGGGCGGGCGTGATCAGCCCCAGCATTTT,CASSKAGGRDQPQHF
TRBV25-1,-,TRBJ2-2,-,TGTGCCAGCAGTGAAGGAGGGTGGAGGGCCGGGGAGCTGTTTTTT,CASSEGGWRAGELFF
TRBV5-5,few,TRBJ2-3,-,TGTGCCAGCAGCTTGTTAGTCTGGGCTAACACAGATACGCAGTATTTT,CASSLLVWANTDTQYF
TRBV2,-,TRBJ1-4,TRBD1,TGTGCCAGCAGGGGACAGGGTGCTAATGAAAAACTGTTTTTT,CASRGQGANEKLFF
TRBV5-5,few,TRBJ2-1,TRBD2,TGTGCCAGCAGCCCACTCCGGACTAGCGGGAGTAACGTTGAGCAGTTCTTC,CASSPLRTSGSNVEQFF
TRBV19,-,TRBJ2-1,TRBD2,TGTGCCAGTAGTATTCCCCTAGCGGGGAACAATGAGCAGTTCTTC,CASSIPLAGNNEQFF
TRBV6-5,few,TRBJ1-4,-,TGTGCCAGCAGCTCCATCCGCCGCGGATATGAAAAACTGTTTTTT,CASSSIRRGYEKLFF
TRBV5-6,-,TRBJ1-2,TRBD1,TGTGCCAGCAGCTTGCCAGGGGGCTACGGCTACACCTTC,CASSLPGGYGYTF
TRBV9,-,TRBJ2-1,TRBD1,TGTGCCAGCAGCTTTAGGGTGGGACAGGCGGGCAATGAGCAGTTCTTC,CASSFRVGQAGNEQFF
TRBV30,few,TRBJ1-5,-,TGTGCCTGGAGTGAATACAGTAGCAATCAGCCCCAGCATTTT,CAWSEYSSNQPQHF
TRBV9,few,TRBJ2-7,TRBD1,TGTGCCAGCAGCGTAGGGACAGGGGGAGGCTACGAGCAGTACTTC,CASSVGTGGGYEQYF
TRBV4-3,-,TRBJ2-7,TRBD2,TGCGCCAGCAGCCAAGTGGGAGGGGAGGGTTACGAGCAGTACTTC,CASSQVGGEGYEQYF
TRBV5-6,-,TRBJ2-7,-,TGTGCCAGCAGCAGCGAGAACCTAGGGAGTCCGTACTTC,CASSSENLGSPYF
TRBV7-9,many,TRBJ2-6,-,TGTGCCAGCAGCCTCGGGGGGGCCAACGTCCTGACTTTC,CASSLGGANVLTF
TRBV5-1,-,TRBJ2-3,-,TGCGCCAGCAGCTCGGCGGATAACACAGATACGCAGTATTTT,CASSSADNTDTQYF
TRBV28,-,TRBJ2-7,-,TGTGCCAGCAGTTCCAGGTTGTACGAGCAGTACTTC,CASSSRLYEQYF
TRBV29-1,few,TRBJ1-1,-,TGCAGCGTTGAAGACGGGGAGGCGGGCTTTGAAGCTTTCTTT,CSVEDGEAGFEAFF
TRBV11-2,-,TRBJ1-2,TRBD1,TGTGCCAGCAGCCCGTCCCGAGGGACAGGGGGCTATGGCTACACCTTC,CASSPSRGTGGYGYTF
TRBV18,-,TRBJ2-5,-,TGTGCCAGCTCACCACAGGGGGTGCACCACCAAGAGACCCAGTACTTC,CASSPQGVHHQETQYF
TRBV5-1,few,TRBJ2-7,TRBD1,TGCGCCAGCAGCGACGGACAGGGTGTCGACGAGCAGTACTTC,CASSDGQGVDEQYF
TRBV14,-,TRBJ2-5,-,TGTGCCAGCAGCCTTCAACAGGGTCGACGGGAGACCCAGTACTTC,CASSLQQGRRETQYF
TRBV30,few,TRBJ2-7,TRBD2,TGTGCCTGGAGTGTTGGACTAGCGGGAGCCTACGAGCAGTACTTC,CAWSVGLAGAYEQYF
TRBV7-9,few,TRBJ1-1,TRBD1,TGTGCCAGCAGCGTCTGGACAGGCGTTGAAGCTTTCTTT,CASSVWTGVEAFF
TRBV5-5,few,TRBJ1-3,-,TGTGCCAGCAGCCTACAGGGTTCTGGAAACACCATATATTTT,CASSLQGSGNTIYF
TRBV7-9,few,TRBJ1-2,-,TGTGCCAGCAGCGGAGCTGGAAAACAAAACTATGGCTACACCTTC,CASSGAGKQNYGYTF
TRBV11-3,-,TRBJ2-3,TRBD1,TGTGCCAGCAGCTCTCGGACAGGGGGCATAGATACGCAGTATTTT,CASSSRTGGIDTQYF
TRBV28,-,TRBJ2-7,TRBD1,TGTGCCAGCAGTTCACCGGGACAGGGCCCCTACGAGCAGTACTTC,CASSSPGQGPYEQYF
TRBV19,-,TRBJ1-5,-,TGTGCCAGTAGTATTTCTCCAGGGGCCCCTGATCAGCCCCAGCATTTT,CASSISPGAPDQPQHF
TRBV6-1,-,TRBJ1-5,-,TGTGCCAGCACCCGGTCGGAGAATCAGCCCCAGCATTTT,CASTRSENQPQHF
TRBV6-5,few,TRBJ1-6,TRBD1,TGTGCCAGCAGTTACTCGGGACAGTATAATTCACCCCTCCACTTT,CASSYSGQYNSPLHF
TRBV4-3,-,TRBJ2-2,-,TGCGCCAGCAGCCCGACAGGGAACACCGGGGAGCTGTTTTTT,CASSPTGNTGELFF
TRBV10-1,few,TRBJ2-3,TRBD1,TGCGCCAGCAGCGACCATAAACAGGGGACGTCAGATACGCAGTATTTT,CASSDHKQGTSDTQYF
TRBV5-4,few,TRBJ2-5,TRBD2,TGTGCCAGCAGCATGGGACTAGCGGACCAAGAGACCCAGTACTTC,CASSMGLADQETQYF
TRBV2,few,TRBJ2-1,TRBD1,TGTGCCAGCACTCAGGGGGTCGTGGCCTACAATGAGCAGTTCTTC,CASTQGVVAYNEQFF
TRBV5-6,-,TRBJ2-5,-,TGTGCCAGCAGCTTGGGAGGCGGGAACCAAGAGACCCAGTACTTC,CASSLGGGNQETQYF
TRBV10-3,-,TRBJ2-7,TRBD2,TGTGCCGCAACCGGCGTTGCGGGAGCTACGGGGCAGTACTTC,CAATGVAGATGQYF
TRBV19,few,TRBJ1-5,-,TGTGCCAGTAGTAGTCAGCGGGCCCCACGGAGCAATCAGCCCCAGCATTTT,CASSSQRAPRSNQPQHF
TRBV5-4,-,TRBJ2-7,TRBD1,TGTGCCAGCACCCCTCGGGTTGGGACAGGGGCCTCCTACGAGCAGTACTTC,CASTPRVGTGASYEQYF
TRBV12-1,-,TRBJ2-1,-,TGTGCCAGCAGCTTAGTAGCGGGAGAGTCCCGATTGCCTGAGCAGTTCTTC,CASSLVAGESRLPEQFF
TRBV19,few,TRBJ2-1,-,TGTGCCAGTAGTATAACTGACAGCGTACTCAATGAGCAGTTCTTC,CASSITDSVLNEQFF
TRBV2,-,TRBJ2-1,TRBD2,TGTGCCAGCAGGCTAGCGGGAGTTATCAATGAGCAGTTCTTC,CASRLAGVINEQFF
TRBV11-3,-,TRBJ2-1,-,TGTGCCAGCAGCTTGGAGGGAGAGTCCTACAATGAGCAGTTCTTC,CASSLEGESYNEQFF
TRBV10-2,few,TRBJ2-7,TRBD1,TGCGCCAGCAGCCGGGACAGCACCTACGAGCAGTACTTC,CASSRDSTYEQYF
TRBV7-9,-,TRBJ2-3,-,TGTGCCAGCAGTTCGCAGAGGATAGGCACAGATACGCAGTATTTT,CASSSQRIGTDTQYF
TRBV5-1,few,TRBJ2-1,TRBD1,TGCGCCAGCAGTAAGGGGGCGCGAAATGAGCAGTTCTTC,CASSKGARNEQFF
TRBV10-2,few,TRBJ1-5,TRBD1,TGCGCCAGCAGTCCCCAGGGGGACAGCTATAGCAATCAGCCCCAGCATTTT,CASSPQGDSYSNQPQHF
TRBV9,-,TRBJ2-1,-,TGTGCCAGCAGCCCTTTGTCGGGTGAGCAGTTCTTC,CASSPLSGEQFF
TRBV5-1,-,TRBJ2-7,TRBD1,TGCGCCAGCAGCTTGGACGGACAGGGGTACGAGCAGTACTTC,CASSLDGQGYEQYF
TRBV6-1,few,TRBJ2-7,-,TGTGCCAGCAGTGAAATAGTGAGCAGGGCGGACTACGAGCAGTACTTC,CASSEIVSRADYEQYF
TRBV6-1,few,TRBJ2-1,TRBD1,TGTGCCAGCAGTCCGGGACAGGAATACAATGAGCAGTTCTTC,CASSPGQEYNEQFF
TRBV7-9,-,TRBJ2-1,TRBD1,TGTGCCAGCAGCCCGCGACAGGGCTCGCAGTTCTTC,CASSPRQGSQFF
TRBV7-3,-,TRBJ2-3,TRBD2,TGTGCCAGCAGCTTATTCGGCGGGAGGGGTACAGATACGCAGTATTTT,CASSLFGGRGTDTQYF
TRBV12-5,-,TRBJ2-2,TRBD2,TGTGCTAGTGGTCCGGGGACTAGCGGGAGGACCGGGGAGCTGTTTTTT,CASGPGTSGRTGELFF
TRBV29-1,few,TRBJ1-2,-,TGCAGCGCCCATCAGGGAACGGGGGGGCGCGGCTACACCTTC,CSAHQGTGGRGYTF
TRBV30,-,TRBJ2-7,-,TGTGCCTGGAGCCAGTATAGCTCCTACGAGCAGTACTTC,CAWSQYSSYEQYF
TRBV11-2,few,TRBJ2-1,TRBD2,TGTGCCAGCAGCCTAGGGCTAGCGGGAGGAAGTGAGCAGTTCTTC,CASSLGLAGGSEQFF
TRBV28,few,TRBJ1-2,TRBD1,TGTGCCAGCAGTTTGCCCCCGGGACAGGGTGACGGCTACACCTTC,CASSLPPGQGDGYTF
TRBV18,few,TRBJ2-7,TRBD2,TGTGCCAGCTCACCCCCGACCGGGACTAGCGGGGGGCGCAGCTCCTACGAGCAGTACTTC,CASSPPTGTSGGRSSYEQYF
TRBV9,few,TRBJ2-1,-,TGTGCCAGCAGCGCGGACTCTAATGAGCAGTTCTTC,CASSADSNEQFF
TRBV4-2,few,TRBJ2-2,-,TGTGCCAGCAGGGATAGCGGCAACACCGGGGAGCTGTTTTTT,CASRDSGNTGELFF